This T cell receptor beta chain was obtained from a study of human versus mouse CDR3 diversity and MHC coevolution (dated by TCRdb to 2015 to 2018). Regarding the research as a whole: According to reports, the immunoSEQ assay detects one in 200,000 T cells and minimizes multiplex PCR amplification bias. Across mouse and human samples, the number of valid reads per sample ranged from about 0.6 x 10^7 to 1.7 x 10^7. Human naive CD4 T cell repertoires served as a reference for TCR selection on multiple MHC II alleles, compared against human-TCR-locus transgenic mice with single MHC II. Three healthy volunteer blood donors made up the human cohort, with one aged 30 to 40, one aged 40 to 49 and one aged 60 to 70 at collection.

The QIAGEN blood and tissue kit was used to extract genomic DNA from the sorted cells, and that DNA was then quantified on a NanoDrop 1000. Using multiplex PCR of genomic DNA, the immunoSEQ platform deep sequenced and quantified the TCR alpha and beta chains. The original pipeline was this. Annotation of the TCR sequences relied on IMGT gene and region definitions. As a stand-in for the preselection repertoire, out-of-frame rearrangements were used and set against in-frame clonotypes. To estimate repertoire size, the study used the iCHAO1 estimator that comes with the immunoSEQ platform. A Gini index, which is based on the Lorenz curve, was applied to in-frame amino acid clonotypes to measure clonal inequality. The intersect function of the R package tcR was used to count shared clonotypes, and the Jaccard index was used to score similarity. V, J and V-J usage frequencies went into a principal component analysis run with the R prcomp function, with no normalization applied. TCRdb obtained this table from immuneACCESS and retained in-frame rearrangements with V and J assigned. These tables miss some clones; where compared with another copy, unresolved V genes account for less than half of the shortfall, and the remainder is unexplained. V, J and clone size are those of that table, while D and trimming were read from the DNA. In all, the sample holds 86,000 or so clones, and 90% to 95% of those were seen once. The ten largest clonotypes hold around 1.3% of the sample.

Fluorescence-activated cell sorting was used to pull naive CD4 T cells, meaning cells that were CD45RO-negative and CD62L-positive, out of the PBMCs. Approximately 50 ml of fresh peripheral blood was collected from each donor, and PBMCs were isolated by Ficoll density centrifugation. All samples were sorted on a FACSAria III instrument and reached purity above 90%. Remarks on this clone: Its antigen is unknown. One base away there is no much larger clone; base qualities are not given.

Including the terminal cysteine and phenylalanine, the CDR3 comprises 14 residues. Of the read, only the CDR3 DNA is kept; its 42 bases are in frame from base 1. Per the germline V gene, SGHRS is the CDR1 and YFSETQ is the CDR2. The germline ends are 10 bases apart after V is trimmed by 0 bases and J by 4 bases. The paper's findings and limits, for the study overall: Most of the three human donors showed the lowest clonal inequality scores among all compared groups. iCHAO1 estimates gave humans the largest TCR beta repertoire, 1.5 million to 2 million clonotypes, attributed likely to selection by multiple MHC II molecules. On average, more CDR3 deletions and insertions were observed in humans than in mice, indicating greater exonuclease and TdT activity. Repertoire diversity was not considered directly comparable between humans and mice because human T cells were selected on more than 5 MHC II alleles.

The chain is encoded by TRBV5-1 joined to TRBJ2-5; tentative D gene TRBD2, with 7 bases matching. The receptor's source is a person aged 30 to 70 in good health. The sample was naive CD4+ T cells from blood. The sample's cell subset or site label, decoded: CD45RO-negative CD62L-positive naive CD4 T cells. CDR3 protein: CASSLGRGGETQYF. In nucleotides, the sequence is TGCGCCAGCAGCTTGGGGAGGGGGGGAGAGACCCAGTACTTC.